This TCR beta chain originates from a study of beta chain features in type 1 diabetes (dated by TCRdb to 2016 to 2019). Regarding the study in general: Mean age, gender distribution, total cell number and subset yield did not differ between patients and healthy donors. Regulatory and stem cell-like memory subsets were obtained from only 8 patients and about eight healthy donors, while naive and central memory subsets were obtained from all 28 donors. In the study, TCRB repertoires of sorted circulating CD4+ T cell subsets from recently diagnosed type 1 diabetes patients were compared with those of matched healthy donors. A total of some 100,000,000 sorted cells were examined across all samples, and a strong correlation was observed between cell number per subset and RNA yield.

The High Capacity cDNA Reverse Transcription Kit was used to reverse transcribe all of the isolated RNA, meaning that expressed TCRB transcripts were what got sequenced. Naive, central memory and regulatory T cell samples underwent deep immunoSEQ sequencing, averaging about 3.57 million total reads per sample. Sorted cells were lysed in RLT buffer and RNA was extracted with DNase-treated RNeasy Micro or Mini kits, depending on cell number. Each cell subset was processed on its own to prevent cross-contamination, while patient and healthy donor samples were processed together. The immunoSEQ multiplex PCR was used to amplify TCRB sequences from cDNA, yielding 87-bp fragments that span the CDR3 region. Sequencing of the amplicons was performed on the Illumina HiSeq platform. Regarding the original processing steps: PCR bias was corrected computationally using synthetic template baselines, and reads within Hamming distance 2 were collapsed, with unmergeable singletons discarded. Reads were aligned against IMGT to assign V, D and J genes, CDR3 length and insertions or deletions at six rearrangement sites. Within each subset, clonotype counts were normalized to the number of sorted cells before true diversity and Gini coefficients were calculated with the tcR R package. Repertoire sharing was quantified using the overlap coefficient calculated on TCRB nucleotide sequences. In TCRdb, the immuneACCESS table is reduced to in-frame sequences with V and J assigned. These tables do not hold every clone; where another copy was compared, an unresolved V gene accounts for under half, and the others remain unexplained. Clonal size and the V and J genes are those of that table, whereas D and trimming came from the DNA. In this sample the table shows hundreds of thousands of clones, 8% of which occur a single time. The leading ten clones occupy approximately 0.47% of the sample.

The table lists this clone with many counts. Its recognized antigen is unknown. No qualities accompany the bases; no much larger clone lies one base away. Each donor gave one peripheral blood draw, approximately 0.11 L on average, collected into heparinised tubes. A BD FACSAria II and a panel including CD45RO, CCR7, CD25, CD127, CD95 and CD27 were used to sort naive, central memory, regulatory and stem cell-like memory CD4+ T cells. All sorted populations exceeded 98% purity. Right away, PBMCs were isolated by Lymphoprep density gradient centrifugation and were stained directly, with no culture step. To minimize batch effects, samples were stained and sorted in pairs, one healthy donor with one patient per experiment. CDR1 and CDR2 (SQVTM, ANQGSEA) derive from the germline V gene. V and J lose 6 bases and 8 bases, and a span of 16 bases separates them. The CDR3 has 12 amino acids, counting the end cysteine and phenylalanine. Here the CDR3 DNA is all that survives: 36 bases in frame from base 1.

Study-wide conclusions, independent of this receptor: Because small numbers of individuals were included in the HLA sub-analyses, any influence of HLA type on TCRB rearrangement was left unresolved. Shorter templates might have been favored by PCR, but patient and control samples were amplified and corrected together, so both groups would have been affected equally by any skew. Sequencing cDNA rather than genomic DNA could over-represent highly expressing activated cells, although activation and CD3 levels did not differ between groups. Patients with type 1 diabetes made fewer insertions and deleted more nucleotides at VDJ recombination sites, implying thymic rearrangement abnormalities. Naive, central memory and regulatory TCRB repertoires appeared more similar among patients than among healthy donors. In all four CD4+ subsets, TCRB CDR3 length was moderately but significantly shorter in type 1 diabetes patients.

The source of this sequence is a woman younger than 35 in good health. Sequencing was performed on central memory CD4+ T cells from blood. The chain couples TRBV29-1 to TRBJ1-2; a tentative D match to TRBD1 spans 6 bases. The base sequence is TGCAGCGTGGGCGGGACCCAGGGGGGCTACACCTTC. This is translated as CSVGGTQGGYTF.